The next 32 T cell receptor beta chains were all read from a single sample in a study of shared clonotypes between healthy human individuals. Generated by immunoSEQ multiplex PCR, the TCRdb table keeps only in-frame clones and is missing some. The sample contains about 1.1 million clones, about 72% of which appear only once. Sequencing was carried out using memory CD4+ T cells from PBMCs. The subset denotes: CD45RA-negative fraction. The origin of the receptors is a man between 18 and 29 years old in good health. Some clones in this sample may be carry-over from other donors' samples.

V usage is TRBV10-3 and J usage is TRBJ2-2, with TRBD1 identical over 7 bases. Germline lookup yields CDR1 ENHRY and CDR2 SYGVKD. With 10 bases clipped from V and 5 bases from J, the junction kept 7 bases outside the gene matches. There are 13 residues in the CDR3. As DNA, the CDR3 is TGTGCCACAATGGGACAGAGGACCGGGGAGCTGTTTTTT. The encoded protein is CATMGQRTGELFF.

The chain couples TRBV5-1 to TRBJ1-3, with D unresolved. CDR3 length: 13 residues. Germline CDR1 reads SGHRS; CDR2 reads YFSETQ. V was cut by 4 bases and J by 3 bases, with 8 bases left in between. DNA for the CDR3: TGCGCCAGCAGCGAGTTCGATGGAAACACCATATATTTT. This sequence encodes CASSEFDGNTIYF.

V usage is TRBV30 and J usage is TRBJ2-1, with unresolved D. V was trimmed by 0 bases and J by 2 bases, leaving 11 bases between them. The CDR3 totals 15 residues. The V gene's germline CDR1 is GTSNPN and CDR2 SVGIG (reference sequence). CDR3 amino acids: CAWSVGLVAYNEQFF. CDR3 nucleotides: TGTGCCTGGAGTGTAGGGCTAGTAGCCTACAATGAGCAGTTCTTC. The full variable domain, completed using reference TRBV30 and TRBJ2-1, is SQTIHQWPATLVQPVGSPLSLECTVEGTSNPNLYWYRQAAGRGLQLLFYSVGIGQISSEVPQNLSASRPQDRQFILSSKKLLLSDSGFYLCAWSVGLVAYNEQFFGPGTRLTVL.

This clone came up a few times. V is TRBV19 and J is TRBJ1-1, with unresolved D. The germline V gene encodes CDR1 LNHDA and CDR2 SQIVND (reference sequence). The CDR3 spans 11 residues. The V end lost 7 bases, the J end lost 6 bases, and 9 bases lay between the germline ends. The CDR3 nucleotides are TGTGCCAGTATAGGGTGGTCTGAAGCTTTCTTT. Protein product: CASIGWSEAFF.

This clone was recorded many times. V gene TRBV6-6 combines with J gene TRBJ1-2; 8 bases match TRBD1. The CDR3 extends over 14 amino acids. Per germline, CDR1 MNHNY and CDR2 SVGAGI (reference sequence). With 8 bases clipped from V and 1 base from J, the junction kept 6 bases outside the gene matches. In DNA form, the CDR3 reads TGTGCCAGCGTCAGGGGGCTCAATAACTATGGCTACACCTTC. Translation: CASVRGLNNYGYTF.

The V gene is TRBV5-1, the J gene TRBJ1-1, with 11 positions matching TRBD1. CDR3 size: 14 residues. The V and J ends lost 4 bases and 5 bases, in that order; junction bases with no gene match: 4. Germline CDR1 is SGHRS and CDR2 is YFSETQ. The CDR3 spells CASSVRDRGTEAFF. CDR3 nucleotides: TGCGCCAGCAGCGTCCGGGACAGGGGGACTGAAGCTTTCTTT.

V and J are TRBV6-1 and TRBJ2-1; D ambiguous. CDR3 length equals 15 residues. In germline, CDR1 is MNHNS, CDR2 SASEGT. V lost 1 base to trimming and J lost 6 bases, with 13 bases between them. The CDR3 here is CASSEVWNIPNEQFF. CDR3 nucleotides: TGTGCCAGCAGTGAAGTATGGAACATCCCCAATGAGCAGTTCTTC.

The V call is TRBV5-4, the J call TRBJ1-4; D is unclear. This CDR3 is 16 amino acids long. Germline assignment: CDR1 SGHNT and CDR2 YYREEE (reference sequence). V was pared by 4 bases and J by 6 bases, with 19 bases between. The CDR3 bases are TGTGCCAGCAGCCTATCTGGACCGTGGGCGGATGAAAAACTGTTTTTT. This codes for CASSLSGPWADEKLFF.

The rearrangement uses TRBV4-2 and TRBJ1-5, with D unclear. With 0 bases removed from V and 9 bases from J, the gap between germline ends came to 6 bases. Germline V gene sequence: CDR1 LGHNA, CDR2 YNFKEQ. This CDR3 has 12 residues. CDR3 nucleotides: TGTGCCAGCAGCCAAGAGGGTGGGCCCCAGCATTTT. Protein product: CASSQEGGPQHF.

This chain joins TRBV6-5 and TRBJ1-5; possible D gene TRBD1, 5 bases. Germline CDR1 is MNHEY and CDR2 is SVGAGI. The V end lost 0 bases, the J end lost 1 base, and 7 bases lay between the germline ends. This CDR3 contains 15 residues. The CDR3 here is CASSYSSGSNQPQHF. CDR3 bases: TGTGCCAGCAGTTACTCTTCAGGGAGCAATCAGCCCCAGCATTTT.

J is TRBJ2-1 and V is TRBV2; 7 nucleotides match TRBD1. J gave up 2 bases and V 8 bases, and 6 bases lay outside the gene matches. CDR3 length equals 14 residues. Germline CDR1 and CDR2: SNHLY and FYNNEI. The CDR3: CASGPGQTYNEQFF. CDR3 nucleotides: TGTGCCAGCGGACCGGGACAGACCTACAATGAGCAGTTCTTC.

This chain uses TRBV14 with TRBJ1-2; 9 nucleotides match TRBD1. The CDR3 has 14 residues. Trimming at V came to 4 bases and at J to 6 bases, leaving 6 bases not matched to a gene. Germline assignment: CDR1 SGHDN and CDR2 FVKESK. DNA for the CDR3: TGTGCCAGCAGCCCCTCAGGGACAGGGAATGGCTACACCTTC. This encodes CASSPSGTGNGYTF.

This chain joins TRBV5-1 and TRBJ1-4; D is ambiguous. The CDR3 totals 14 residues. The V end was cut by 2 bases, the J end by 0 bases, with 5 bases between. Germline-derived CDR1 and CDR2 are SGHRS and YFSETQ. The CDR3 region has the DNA TGCGCCAGCAGCTTCCTCTCAACTAATGAAAAACTGTTTTTT. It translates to CASSFLSTNEKLFF. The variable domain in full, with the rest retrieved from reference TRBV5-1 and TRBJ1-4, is KAGVTQTPRYLIKTRGQQVTLSCSPISGHRSVSWYQQTPGQGLQFLFEYFSETQRNKGNFPGRFSGRQFSNSRSEMNVSTLELGDSALYLCASSFLSTNEKLFFGSGTQLSVL.

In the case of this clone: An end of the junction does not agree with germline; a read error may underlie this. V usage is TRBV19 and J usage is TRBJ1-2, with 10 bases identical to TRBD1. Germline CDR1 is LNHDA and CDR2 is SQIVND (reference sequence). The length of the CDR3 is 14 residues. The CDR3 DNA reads TGTGCCAGTAGTAGCCGACAGGGGGCGTATGGCTGCACCTTC. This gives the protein CASSSRQGAYGCTF.

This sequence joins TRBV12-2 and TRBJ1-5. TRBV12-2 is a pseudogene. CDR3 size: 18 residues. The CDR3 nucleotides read TGTGCAAGTCGCCGCCCGAGGGGAGGGGGGAGAGGCAATCAGCCCCAGCATTTT. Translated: CASRRPRGGGRGNQPQHF.

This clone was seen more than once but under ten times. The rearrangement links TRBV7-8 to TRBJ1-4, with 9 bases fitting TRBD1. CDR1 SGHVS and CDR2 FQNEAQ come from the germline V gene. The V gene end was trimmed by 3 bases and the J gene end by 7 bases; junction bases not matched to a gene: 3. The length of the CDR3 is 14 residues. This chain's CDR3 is CASSFGTGSEKLFF. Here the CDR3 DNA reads TGTGCCAGCAGCTTCGGGACAGGGAGTGAAAAACTGTTTTTT.

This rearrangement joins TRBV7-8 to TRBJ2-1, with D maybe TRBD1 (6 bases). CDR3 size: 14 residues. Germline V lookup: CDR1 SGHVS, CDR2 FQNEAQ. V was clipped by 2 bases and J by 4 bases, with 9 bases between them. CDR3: CASSLIQGYNEQFF. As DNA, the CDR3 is TGTGCCAGCAGCTTAATCCAGGGGTACAATGAGCAGTTCTTC.

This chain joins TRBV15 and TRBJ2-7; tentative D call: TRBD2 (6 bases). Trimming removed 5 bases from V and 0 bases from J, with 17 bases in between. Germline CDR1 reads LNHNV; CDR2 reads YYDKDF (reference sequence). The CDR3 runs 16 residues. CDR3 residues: CATSHWGGGTSYEQYF. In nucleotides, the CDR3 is TGTGCCACCAGCCATTGGGGAGGAGGCACCTCCTACGAGCAGTACTTC.

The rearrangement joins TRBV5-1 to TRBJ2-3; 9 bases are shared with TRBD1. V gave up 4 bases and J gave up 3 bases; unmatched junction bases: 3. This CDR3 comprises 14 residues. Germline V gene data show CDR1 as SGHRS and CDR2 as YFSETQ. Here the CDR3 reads CASSRDRATDTQYF. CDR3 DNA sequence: TGCGCCAGCAGCCGGGACAGGGCTACAGATACGCAGTATTTT.

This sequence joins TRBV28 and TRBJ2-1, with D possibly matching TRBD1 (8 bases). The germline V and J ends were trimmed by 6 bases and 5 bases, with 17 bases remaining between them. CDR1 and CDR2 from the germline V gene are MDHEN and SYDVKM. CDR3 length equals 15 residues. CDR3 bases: TGTGCCAGCAGATCTACAGGGGGGGCGCACAATGAGCAGTTCTTC. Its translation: CASRSTGGAHNEQFF.

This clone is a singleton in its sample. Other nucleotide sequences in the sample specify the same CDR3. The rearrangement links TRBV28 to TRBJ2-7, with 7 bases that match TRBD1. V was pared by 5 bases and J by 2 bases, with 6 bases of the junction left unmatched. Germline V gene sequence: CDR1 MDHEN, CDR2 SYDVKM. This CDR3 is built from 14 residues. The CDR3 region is CASSPGTVTYEQYF. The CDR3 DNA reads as TGTGCCAGCAGTCCCGGGACAGTAACCTACGAGCAGTACTTC.

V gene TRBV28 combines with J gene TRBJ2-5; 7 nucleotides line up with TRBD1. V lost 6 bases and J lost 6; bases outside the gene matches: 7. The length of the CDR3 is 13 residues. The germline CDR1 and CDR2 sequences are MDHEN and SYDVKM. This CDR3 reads CASSMGRGKTQYF. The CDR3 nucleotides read TGTGCCAGCAGCATGGGCAGGGGGAAGACCCAGTACTTC. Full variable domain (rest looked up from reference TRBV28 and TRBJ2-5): DVKVTQSSRYLVKRTGEKVFLECVQDMDHENMFWYRQDPGLGLRLIYFSYDVKMKEKGDIPEGYSVSREKKERFSLILESASTNQTSMYLCASSMGRGKTQYFGPGTRLLVL.

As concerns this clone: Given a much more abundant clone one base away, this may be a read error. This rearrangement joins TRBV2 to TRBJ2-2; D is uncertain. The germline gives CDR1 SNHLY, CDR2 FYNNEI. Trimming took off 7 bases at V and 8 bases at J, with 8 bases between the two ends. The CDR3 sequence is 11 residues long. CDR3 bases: TGTGCCAGCACCCATTGGGGGGAGCTGTTTTTT. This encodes CASTHWGELFF.

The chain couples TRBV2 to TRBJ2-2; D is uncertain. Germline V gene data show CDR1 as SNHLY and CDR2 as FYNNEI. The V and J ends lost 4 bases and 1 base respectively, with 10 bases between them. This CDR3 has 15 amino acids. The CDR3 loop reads CASSVSGLNTGELFF. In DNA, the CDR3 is TGTGCCAGCAGTGTGTCCGGATTGAACACCGGGGAGCTGTTTTTT.

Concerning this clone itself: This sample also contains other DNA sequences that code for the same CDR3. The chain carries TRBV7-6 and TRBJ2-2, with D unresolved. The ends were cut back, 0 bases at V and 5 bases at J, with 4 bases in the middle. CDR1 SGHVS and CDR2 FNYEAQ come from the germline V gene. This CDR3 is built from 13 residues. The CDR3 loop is CASSLARTGELFF. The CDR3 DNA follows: TGTGCCAGCAGCTTAGCGCGGACCGGGGAGCTGTTTTTT.

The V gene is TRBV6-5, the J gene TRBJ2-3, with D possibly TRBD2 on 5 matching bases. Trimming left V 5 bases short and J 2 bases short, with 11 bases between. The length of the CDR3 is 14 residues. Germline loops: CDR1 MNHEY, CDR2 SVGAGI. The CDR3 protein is CASSAGQNTDTQYF. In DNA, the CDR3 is TGTGCCAGCAGTGCGGGCCAGAACACAGATACGCAGTATTTT.

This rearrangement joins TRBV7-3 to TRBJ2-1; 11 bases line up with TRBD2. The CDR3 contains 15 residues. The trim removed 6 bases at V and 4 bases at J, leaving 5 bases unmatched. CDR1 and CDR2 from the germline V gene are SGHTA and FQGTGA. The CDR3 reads CASSRLAGIYNEQFF. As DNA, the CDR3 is TGTGCCAGCAGTCGACTAGCGGGAATATACAATGAGCAGTTCTTC.

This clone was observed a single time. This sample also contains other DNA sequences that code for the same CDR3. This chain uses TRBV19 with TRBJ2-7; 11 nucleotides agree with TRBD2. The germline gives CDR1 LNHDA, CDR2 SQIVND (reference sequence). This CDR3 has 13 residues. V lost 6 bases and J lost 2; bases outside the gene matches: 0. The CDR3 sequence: CASRLAGAYEQYF. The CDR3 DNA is TGTGCCAGTAGACTAGCGGGAGCCTACGAGCAGTACTTC.

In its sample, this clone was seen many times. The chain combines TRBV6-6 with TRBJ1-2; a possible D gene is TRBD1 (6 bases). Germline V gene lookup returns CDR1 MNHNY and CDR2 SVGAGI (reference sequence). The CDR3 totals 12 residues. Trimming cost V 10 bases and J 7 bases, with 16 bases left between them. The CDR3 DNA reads TGTGCCAATTCTCTAGAGGGGGTTGGCTACACCTTC. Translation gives CANSLEGVGYTF.

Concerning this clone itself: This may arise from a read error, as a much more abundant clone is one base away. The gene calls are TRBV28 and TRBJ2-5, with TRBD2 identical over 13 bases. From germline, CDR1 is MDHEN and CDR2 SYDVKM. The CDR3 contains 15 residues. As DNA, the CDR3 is TGTGCCAGCAGACAGACTAGCGGGAGGCCGGAGACCCATTACTTC. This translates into CASRQTSGRPETHYF.

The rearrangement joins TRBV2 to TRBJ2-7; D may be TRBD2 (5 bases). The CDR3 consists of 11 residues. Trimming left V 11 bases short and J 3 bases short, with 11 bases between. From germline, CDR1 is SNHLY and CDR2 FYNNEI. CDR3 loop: CAGKRVYEQYF. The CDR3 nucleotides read TGTGCCGGAAAGAGGGTCTACGAGCAGTACTTC.

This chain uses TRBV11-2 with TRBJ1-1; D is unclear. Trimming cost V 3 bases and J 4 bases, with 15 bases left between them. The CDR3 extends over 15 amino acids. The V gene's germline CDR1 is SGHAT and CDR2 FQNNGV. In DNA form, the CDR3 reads TGTGCCAGCAGCTTCGTCGCAGGCCCAAGCACTGAAGCTTTCTTT. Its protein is CASSFVAGPSTEAFF.